This TCR beta chain was sequenced for a study of chemoradiotherapy in HPV16-positive cancers. Background on the study: A couple of HPV16-positive patients' cells yielded candidate HPV-specific clones and common motifs.

CDR3 size: 13 residues. The ends were cut back, 4 bases at V and 0 bases at J, with 8 bases in the middle. CDR1 and CDR2 from the germline V gene are SQVTM and ANQGSEA. Data came from immunoSEQ multiplex PCR; TCRdb stores just in-frame clones and leaves some out. The table includes just under 2,000 clones, approximately 80% detected once. This specimen consisted of tumor tissue, obtained from a patient who underwent chemoradiotherapy. This sequence was found in a human donor with HPV-associated anogenital cancer. The chain links TRBV29-1 to TRBJ2-3; D possibly uses TRBD1 or TRBD2 (5 bases each). The CDR3 DNA follows: TGCAGCGTTGGGGGGATTAGCACAGATACGCAGTATTTT. It specifies CSVGGISTDTQYF.